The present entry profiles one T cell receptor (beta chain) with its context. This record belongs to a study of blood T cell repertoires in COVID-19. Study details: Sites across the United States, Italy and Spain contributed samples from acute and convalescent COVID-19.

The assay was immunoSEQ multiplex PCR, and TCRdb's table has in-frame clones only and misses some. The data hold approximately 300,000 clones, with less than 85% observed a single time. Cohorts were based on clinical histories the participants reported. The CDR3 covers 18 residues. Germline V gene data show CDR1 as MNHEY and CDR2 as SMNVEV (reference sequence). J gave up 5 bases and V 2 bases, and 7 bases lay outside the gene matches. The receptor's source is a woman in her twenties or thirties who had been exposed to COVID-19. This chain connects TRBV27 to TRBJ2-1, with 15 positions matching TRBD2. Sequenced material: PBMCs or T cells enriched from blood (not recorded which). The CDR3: CASSLIGLAGGQDNEQFF. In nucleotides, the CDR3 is TGTGCCAGCAGTTTAATAGGACTAGCGGGGGGGCAAGACAATGAGCAGTTCTTC.